This T cell receptor (beta chain) is drawn from a study of cytomegalovirus exposure and HLA in healthy donors. It was with 60 Vbeta and 13 Jbeta primers that the PCR ran. Authors' methods: In a later analysis, 79 million or so unique TCR beta chains included roughly 11 million shared by two or more donors. Repertoires were generated with immunoSEQ multiplex PCR, while TCRdb's copy carries only in-frame clones and drops some. V and J calls plus clone size are reproduced from that table; the DNA served to infer D and trimming. The sample carries just over 150,000 clones, roughly 82% recorded once. General observations from the study: In terms of immune exposure information, only CMV serostatus was available.

Germline values: CDR1 SGHAT, CDR2 FQNNGV. The CDR3 is made up of 13 amino acids. Trimming stripped 2 bases from V and 4 bases from J, with 9 bases between. A remark on this clone: Its antigen is not known.

Regarding donors, all were healthy bone marrow donors. Sample: PBMCs. The source is a woman in her 50s in good health and CMV-seropositive. The chain has TRBV11-2 and TRBJ2-7; D is unresolved. The CDR3 sequence is CASSLNHKYEQYF. The CDR3 nucleotides are TGTGCCAGCAGCTTAAATCACAAATACGAGCAGTACTTC. Complete variable domain (other parts from reference TRBV11-2 and TRBJ2-7): EAGVAQSPRYKIIEKRQSVAFWCNPISGHATLYWYQQILGQGPKLLIQFQNNGVVDDSQLPKDRFSAERLKGVDSTLKIQPAKLEDSAVYLCASSLNHKYEQYFGPGTRLTVT.